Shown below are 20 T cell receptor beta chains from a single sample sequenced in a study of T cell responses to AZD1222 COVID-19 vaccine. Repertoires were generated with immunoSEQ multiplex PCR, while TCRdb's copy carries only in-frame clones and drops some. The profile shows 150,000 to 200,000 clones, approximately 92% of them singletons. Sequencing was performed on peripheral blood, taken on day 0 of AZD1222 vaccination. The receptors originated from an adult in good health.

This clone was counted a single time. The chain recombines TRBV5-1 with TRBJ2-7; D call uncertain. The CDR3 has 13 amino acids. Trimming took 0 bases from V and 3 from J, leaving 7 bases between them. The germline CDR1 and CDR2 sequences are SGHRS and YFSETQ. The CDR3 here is CASSLGSNYEQYF. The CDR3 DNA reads TGCGCCAGCAGCTTGGGCTCTAACTACGAGCAGTACTTC.

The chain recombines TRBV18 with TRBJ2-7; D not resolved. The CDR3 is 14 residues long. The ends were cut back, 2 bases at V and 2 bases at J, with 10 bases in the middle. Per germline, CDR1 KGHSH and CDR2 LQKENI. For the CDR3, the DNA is TGTGCCAGCTCACCAGAGGACGGAGCCTACGAGCAGTACTTC. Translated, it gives CASSPEDGAYEQYF. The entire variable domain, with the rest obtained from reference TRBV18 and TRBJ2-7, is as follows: NAGVMQNPRHLVRRRGQEARLRCSPMKGHSHVYWYRQLPEEGLKFMVYLQKENIIDESGMPKERFSAEFPKEGPSILRIQQVVRGDSAAYFCASSPEDGAYEQYFGPGTRLTVT.

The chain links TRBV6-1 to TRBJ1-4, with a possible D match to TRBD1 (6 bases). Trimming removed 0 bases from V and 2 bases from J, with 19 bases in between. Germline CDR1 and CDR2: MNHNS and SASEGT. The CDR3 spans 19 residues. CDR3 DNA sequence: TGTGCCAGCAGTGAAGCCACCTCCCATTGGGGGGCGACTAATGAAAAACTGTTTTTT. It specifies CASSEATSHWGATNEKLFF.

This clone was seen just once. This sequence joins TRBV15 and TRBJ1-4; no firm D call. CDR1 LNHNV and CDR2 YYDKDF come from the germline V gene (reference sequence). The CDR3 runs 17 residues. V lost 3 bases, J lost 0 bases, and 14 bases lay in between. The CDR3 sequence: CATSRWSRHPTNEKLFF. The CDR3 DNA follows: TGTGCCACCAGCAGGTGGTCAAGACATCCAACTAATGAAAAACTGTTTTTT.

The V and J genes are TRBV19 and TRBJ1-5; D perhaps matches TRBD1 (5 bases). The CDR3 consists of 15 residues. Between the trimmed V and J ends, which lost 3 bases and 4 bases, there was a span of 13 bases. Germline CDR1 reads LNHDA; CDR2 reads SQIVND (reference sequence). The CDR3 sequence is CASSIKEGRNQPQHF. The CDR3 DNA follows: TGTGCCAGTAGTATTAAGGAGGGGAGGAATCAGCCCCAGCATTTT.

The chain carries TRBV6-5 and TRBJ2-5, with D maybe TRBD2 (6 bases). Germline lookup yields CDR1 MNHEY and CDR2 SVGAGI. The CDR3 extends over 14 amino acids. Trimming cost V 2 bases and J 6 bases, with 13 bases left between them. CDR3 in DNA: TGTGCCAGCAGTTACCCGGGAGCGGAGAAGACCCAGTACTTC. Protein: CASSYPGAEKTQYF.

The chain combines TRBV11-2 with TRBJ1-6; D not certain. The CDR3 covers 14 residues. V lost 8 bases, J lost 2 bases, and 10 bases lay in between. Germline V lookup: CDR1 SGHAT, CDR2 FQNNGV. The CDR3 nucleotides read TGTGCCAGCCTCGGCGGGACCTATAATTCACCCCTCCACTTT. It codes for CASLGGTYNSPLHF.

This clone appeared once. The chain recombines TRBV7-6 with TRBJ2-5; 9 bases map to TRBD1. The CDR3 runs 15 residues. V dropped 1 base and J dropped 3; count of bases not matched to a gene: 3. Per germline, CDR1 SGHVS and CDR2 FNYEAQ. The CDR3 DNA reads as TGTGCCAGCAGCTTAGGGACAGGGGAGAAAGAGACCCAGTACTTC. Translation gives CASSLGTGEKETQYF.

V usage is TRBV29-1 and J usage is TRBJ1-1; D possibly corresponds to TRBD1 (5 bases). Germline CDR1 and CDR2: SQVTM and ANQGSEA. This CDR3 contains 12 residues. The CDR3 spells CSGGAVNTEAFF. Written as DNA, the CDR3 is TGCAGTGGAGGGGCGGTGAACACTGAAGCTTTCTTT.

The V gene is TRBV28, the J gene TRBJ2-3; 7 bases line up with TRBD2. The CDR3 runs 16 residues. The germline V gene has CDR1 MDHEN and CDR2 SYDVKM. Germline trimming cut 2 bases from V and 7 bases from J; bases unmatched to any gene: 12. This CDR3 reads CASSLPPDASGYTQYF. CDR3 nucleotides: TGTGCCAGCAGTTTACCTCCGGACGCTAGCGGCTATACGCAGTATTTT. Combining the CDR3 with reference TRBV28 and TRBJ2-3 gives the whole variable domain DVKVTQSSRYLVKRTGEKVFLECVQDMDHENMFWYRQDPGLGLRLIYFSYDVKMKEKGDIPEGYSVSREKKERFSLILESASTNQTSMYLCASSLPPDASGYTQYFGPGTRLTVL.

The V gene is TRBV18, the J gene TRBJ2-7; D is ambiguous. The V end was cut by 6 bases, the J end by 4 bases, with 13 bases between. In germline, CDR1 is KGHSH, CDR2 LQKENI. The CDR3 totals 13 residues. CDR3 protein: CASSLPGRYEQYF. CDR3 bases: TGTGCCAGCTCTCTGCCCGGGCGGTACGAGCAGTACTTC. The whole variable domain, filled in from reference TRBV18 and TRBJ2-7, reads NAGVMQNPRHLVRRRGQEARLRCSPMKGHSHVYWYRQLPEEGLKFMVYLQKENIIDESGMPKERFSAEFPKEGPSILRIQQVVRGDSAAYFCASSLPGRYEQYFGPGTRLTVT.

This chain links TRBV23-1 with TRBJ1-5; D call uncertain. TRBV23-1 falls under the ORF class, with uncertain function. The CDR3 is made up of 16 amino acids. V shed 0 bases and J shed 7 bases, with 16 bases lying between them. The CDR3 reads CASSQSSGSGLQPQHF. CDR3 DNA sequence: TGCGCCAGCAGTCAATCGTCGGGGTCAGGACTACAGCCCCAGCATTTT.

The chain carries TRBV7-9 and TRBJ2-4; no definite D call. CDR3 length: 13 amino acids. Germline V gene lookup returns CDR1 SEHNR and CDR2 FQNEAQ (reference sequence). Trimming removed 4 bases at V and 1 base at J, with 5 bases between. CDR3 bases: TGTGCCAGCAGCTCAGACGCCAAAAACATTCAGTACTTC. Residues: CASSSDAKNIQYF.

Here the CDR3 DNA reads TGTGCCAGTAGTATAGAACGGTCCCAGGCGACCAATCAGCCCCAGCATTTT. It specifies CASSIERSQATNQPQHF. The chain has TRBV19 and TRBJ1-5; no clear D gene. This CDR3 has 17 residues. CDR1 is LNHDA and CDR2 is SQIVND in the germline V gene (reference sequence). V was trimmed by 0 bases and J by 3 bases, leaving 15 bases between them.

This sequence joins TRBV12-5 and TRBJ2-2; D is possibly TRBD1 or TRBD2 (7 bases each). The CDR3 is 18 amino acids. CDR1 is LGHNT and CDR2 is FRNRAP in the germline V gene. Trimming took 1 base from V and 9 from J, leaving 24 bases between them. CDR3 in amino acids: CASGLANTPRQGLRELFF. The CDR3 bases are TGTGCTAGTGGTTTGGCCAACACTCCTAGACAGGGACTAAGGGAGCTGTTTTTT.

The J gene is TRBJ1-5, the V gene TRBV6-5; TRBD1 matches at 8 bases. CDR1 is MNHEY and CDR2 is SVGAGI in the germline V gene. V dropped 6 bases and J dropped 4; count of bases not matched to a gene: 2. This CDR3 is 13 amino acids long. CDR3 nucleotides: TGTGCCAGCAGCCGGGACAGGAATCAGCCCCAGCATTTT. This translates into CASSRDRNQPQHF.

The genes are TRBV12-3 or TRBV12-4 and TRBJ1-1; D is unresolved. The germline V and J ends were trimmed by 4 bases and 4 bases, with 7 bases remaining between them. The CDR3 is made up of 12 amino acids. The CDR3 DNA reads TGTGCCAGCAGTTCCAGCGCCACTGAAGCTTTCTTT. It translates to CASSSSATEAFF.

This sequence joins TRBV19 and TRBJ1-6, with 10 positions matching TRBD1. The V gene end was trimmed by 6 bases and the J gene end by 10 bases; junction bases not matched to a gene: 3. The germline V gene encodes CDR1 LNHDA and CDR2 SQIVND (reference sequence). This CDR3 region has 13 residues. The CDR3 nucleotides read TGTGCCAGTAGAGGACAGGGGGAATCACCCCTCCACTTT. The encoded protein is CASRGQGESPLHF.

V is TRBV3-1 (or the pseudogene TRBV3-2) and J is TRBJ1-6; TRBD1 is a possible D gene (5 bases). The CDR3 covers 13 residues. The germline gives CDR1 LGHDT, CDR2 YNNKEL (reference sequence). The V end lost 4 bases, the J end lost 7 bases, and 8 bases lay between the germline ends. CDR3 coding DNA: TGTGCCAGCAGCCTTGCAGGGAATTCACCCCTCCACTTT. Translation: CASSLAGNSPLHF.

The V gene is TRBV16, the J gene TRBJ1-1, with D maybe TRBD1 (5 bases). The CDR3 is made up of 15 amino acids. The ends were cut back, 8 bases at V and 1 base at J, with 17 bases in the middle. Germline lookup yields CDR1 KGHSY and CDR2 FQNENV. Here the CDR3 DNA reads TGTGCCAGCTCGCCCCCCCTGACAGAGAACACTGAAGCTTTCTTT. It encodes CASSPPLTENTEAFF.